The source of this T cell receptor (beta chain) is a study of T-cell reconstitution after alpha-beta-depleted transplantation in children. Trimming took 2 bases from V and 9 from J; bases not matched to a gene: 9. The CDR3 totals 16 residues. Germline CDR1 reads LNHDA; CDR2 reads SQIVND (reference sequence). Preparation of the TCRbeta library was carried out with unique molecular identifiers. MiXCR, run by TCRdb on the PCR reads, gives a single entry per CDR3 protein. The sample lists some 490,000 distinct CDR3 sequences, 9.5% to 15% seen once, with around 6.1% in the top ten. V gene TRBV19 combines with J gene TRBJ2-1; 11 bases line up with TRBD2. The clonotype originates from a human donor who donated a stem cell graft to a child with combined immunodeficiency. The sequencing here drew on PBMCs from the stem cell graft donor, taken from the stem cell graft. The CDR3 nucleotides read TGTGCCAGTAGTATATATAAGCTAGCGGGAGGTAGTGAGCAGTTCTTC. This sequence encodes CASSIYKLAGGSEQFF.